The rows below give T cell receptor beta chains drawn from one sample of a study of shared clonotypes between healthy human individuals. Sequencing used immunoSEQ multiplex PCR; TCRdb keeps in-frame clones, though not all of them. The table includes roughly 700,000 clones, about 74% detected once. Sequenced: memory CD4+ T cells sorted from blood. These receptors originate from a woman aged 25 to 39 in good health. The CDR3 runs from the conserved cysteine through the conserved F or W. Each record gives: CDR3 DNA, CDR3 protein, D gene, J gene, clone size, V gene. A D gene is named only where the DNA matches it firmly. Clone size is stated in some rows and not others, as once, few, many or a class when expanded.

CDR3 DNA: TGCGCCAGCAGCTTGGGACTAGCGGGAGTGGACGAGCAGTACTTC
CDR3 protein: CASSLGLAGVDEQYF
D gene: TRBD2
J gene: TRBJ2-7
clone size: few
V gene: TRBV5-1

CDR3 DNA: TGTGCCAGCAGCCACGGCGGGACCACTGAAGCTTTCTTT
CDR3 protein: CASSHGGTTEAFF
D gene: NA
J gene: TRBJ1-1
clone size: NA
V gene: TRBV7-8

CDR3 DNA: TGTGCCAGCACGGGACTAGCGGGAGGGTTCCAAGAGACCCAGTACTTC
CDR3 protein: CASTGLAGGFQETQYF
D gene: TRBD2
J gene: TRBJ2-5
clone size: NA
V gene: TRBV2

CDR3 DNA: TGTGCCAGCAGCCAAGTTTCGCTGAACACTGAAGCTTTCTTT
CDR3 protein: CASSQVSLNTEAFF
D gene: NA
J gene: TRBJ1-1
clone size: NA
V gene: TRBV14

CDR3 DNA: TGTGCCACCAGCAGAGACATATCCATGAACACTGAAGCTTTCTTT
CDR3 protein: CATSRDISMNTEAFF
D gene: NA
J gene: TRBJ1-1
clone size: few
V gene: TRBV15

CDR3 DNA: TGTGCCACCAGCAGAGATCGACGGAACAATGAGCAGTTCTTC
CDR3 protein: CATSRDRRNNEQFF
D gene: NA
J gene: TRBJ2-1
clone size: NA
V gene: TRBV15

CDR3 DNA: TGTGCCAGCAGTTATCTAGGACTAGCGGGAGAGACCCAGTACTTC
CDR3 protein: CASSYLGLAGETQYF
D gene: TRBD2
J gene: TRBJ2-5
clone size: NA
V gene: TRBV27

CDR3 DNA: TGTGCCAGCAGTGGACAGGGGAGATTCCAAAAACTGTTTTTT
CDR3 protein: CASSGQGRFQKLFF
D gene: TRBD1
J gene: TRBJ1-4
clone size: NA
V gene: TRBV2

CDR3 DNA: TGTGCCAGCAGTTACTTTGGGGGGGCTGAAGCTTTCTTT
CDR3 protein: CASSYFGGAEAFF
D gene: NA
J gene: TRBJ1-1
clone size: many
V gene: TRBV6-6

CDR3 DNA: TGTGCCAGCACGGGGGGCGGATTAGAACGAGATACGCAGTATTTT
CDR3 protein: CASTGGGLERDTQYF
D gene: NA
J gene: TRBJ2-3
clone size: NA
V gene: TRBV28

CDR3 DNA: TGCGCCAGTAAGACAGGGGCTAGCACAGATACGCAGTATTTT
CDR3 protein: CASKTGASTDTQYF
D gene: TRBD1
J gene: TRBJ2-3
clone size: few
V gene: TRBV5-1

CDR3 DNA: TGTGCCAGCAAGGGAGGGCGTAACGAGCAGTACTTC
CDR3 protein: CASKGGRNEQYF
D gene: TRBD2
J gene: TRBJ2-7
clone size: NA
V gene: TRBV28

CDR3 DNA: TGTGCCAGCAGTTATGCAGCGGGAGCAGCCTACGAGCAGTACTTC
CDR3 protein: CASSYAAGAAYEQYF
D gene: TRBD2
J gene: TRBJ2-7
clone size: NA
V gene: TRBV6-5

CDR3 DNA: TGCGCCAGTACAGGGGGAACCTTGAACACTGAAGCTTTCTTT
CDR3 protein: CASTGGTLNTEAFF
D gene: TRBD1
J gene: TRBJ1-1
clone size: few
V gene: TRBV10-2

CDR3 DNA: TGTGCCAGCAGTTTATTAGGGACAGGGGCCAATGAGCAGTTCTTC
CDR3 protein: CASSLLGTGANEQFF
D gene: TRBD1
J gene: TRBJ2-1
clone size: NA
V gene: TRBV28

CDR3 DNA: TGCGCCAGCAGCTTGACTTCTAGCGGGAGTGGTGGAGATACGCAGTATTTT
CDR3 protein: CASSLTSSGSGGDTQYF
D gene: TRBD2
J gene: TRBJ2-3
clone size: many
V gene: TRBV5-1

CDR3 DNA: TGTGCCAGCAGCCGCCGGGGTGGGAAGTACCAAGAGACCCAGTACTTC
CDR3 protein: CASSRRGGKYQETQYF
D gene: NA
J gene: TRBJ2-5
clone size: NA
V gene: TRBV28

CDR3 DNA: TGTGCCAGCAGCTTGTCCAGGCGCTCTGGAAACACCATATATTTT
CDR3 protein: CASSLSRRSGNTIYF
D gene: NA
J gene: TRBJ1-3
clone size: NA
V gene: TRBV5-6

CDR3 DNA: TGTGCCAGCACCGGGGTGGGGAGGGGGCCCTCCTACGAGCAGTACTTC
CDR3 protein: CASTGVGRGPSYEQYF
D gene: NA
J gene: TRBJ2-7
clone size: few
V gene: TRBV25-1

CDR3 DNA: TGTGCCAGCAGTTTATCCGGCTACGAGCAGTACTTC
CDR3 protein: CASSLSGYEQYF
D gene: NA
J gene: TRBJ2-7
clone size: NA
V gene: TRBV28

CDR3 DNA: TGTGCCAGCTCGAACAAAGTGACTGAAGCTTTCTTT
CDR3 protein: CASSNKVTEAFF
D gene: NA
J gene: TRBJ1-1
clone size: once
V gene: TRBV28

CDR3 DNA: TGTGCCAGCAGTTTAGCGGGAGGAGACACAGATACGCAGTATTTT
CDR3 protein: CASSLAGGDTDTQYF
D gene: TRBD2
J gene: TRBJ2-3
clone size: few
V gene: TRBV7-9

CDR3 DNA: TGTGCCAGCAGCTTGGGGGTGCGGCCCGGACTGATCTATGGCTACACCTTC
CDR3 protein: CASSLGVRPGLIYGYTF
D gene: NA
J gene: TRBJ1-2
clone size: NA
V gene: TRBV7-2

CDR3 DNA: TGTGCCAGCAGTGAGGGACAGGGTGGGGACTATGGCTACACCTTC
CDR3 protein: CASSEGQGGDYGYTF
D gene: TRBD1
J gene: TRBJ1-2
clone size: NA
V gene: TRBV25-1

CDR3 DNA: TGTGCCAGCAGCTTTAGCGGGAGCTCCTACGAGCAGTACTTC
CDR3 protein: CASSFSGSSYEQYF
D gene: TRBD2
J gene: TRBJ2-7
clone size: NA
V gene: TRBV7-9

CDR3 DNA: TGTGCCAGCAGCATAGGGACCGCCTACGAGCAGTACTTC
CDR3 protein: CASSIGTAYEQYF
D gene: NA
J gene: TRBJ2-7
clone size: NA
V gene: TRBV2

CDR3 DNA: TGTGCCAGCAGTTCGGGACAGGGGGCGATGGAGCAGTACTTC
CDR3 protein: CASSSGQGAMEQYF
D gene: TRBD1
J gene: TRBJ2-7
clone size: NA
V gene: TRBV27

CDR3 DNA: TGCGCCAGCAGCCAGGGGGGTGATACGGGACGGACTTTCTTT
CDR3 protein: CASSQGGDTGRTFF
D gene: NA
J gene: TRBJ1-1
clone size: few
V gene: TRBV4-1

CDR3 DNA: TGTGCCAGCACCCCTACAGGGGGCGTGTGGGCTTTCTTT
CDR3 protein: CASTPTGGVWAFF
D gene: TRBD1
J gene: TRBJ1-1
clone size: NA
V gene: TRBV6-1

CDR3 DNA: TGCGCCAGCAGCTCCCAGGGAGGGGATGAAAAACTGTTTTTT
CDR3 protein: CASSSQGGDEKLFF
D gene: NA
J gene: TRBJ1-4
clone size: NA
V gene: TRBV5-1

CDR3 DNA: TGTGCCAGCAGCGGACAGGGGGCGCCTGGAAACACCATATATTTT
CDR3 protein: CASSGQGAPGNTIYF
D gene: TRBD1
J gene: TRBJ1-3
clone size: NA
V gene: TRBV28

CDR3 DNA: TGTGCCAGCAGTCCCGGCGGAGGCAGGGTGGTGGTCGAGCAGTACTTC
CDR3 protein: CASSPGGGRVVVEQYF
D gene: NA
J gene: TRBJ2-7
clone size: NA
V gene: TRBV27

CDR3 DNA: TGTGCCAGCAGTTTAGGGACTCGAGAGACCCAGTACTTC
CDR3 protein: CASSLGTRETQYF
D gene: NA
J gene: TRBJ2-5
clone size: NA
V gene: TRBV28

CDR3 DNA: TGTGCCACCAGCAGGTTGGGGTCTTCCGATAGCAATCAGCCCCAGCATTTT
CDR3 protein: CATSRLGSSDSNQPQHF
D gene: NA
J gene: TRBJ1-5
clone size: NA
V gene: TRBV15

CDR3 DNA: TGTGCCAGCAGCTTATGCCCTGGGACGGAAAATCAGCCCCAGCATTTT
CDR3 protein: CASSLCPGTENQPQHF
D gene: NA
J gene: TRBJ1-5
clone size: NA
V gene: TRBV13

CDR3 DNA: TGTGCCACCCAAAGGGGGGGGAGTATGAACACTGAAGCTTTCTTT
CDR3 protein: CATQRGGSMNTEAFF
D gene: NA
J gene: TRBJ1-1
clone size: NA
V gene: TRBV15

CDR3 DNA: TGTGCCAGCAGTTTAGAGTACGGGATGGGTTCCTACGAGCAGTACTTC
CDR3 protein: CASSLEYGMGSYEQYF
D gene: NA
J gene: TRBJ2-7
clone size: many
V gene: TRBV28

CDR3 DNA: TGTGCCAGCAGGGGCGATAGCAGAGAGCAGTACTTC
CDR3 protein: CASRGDSREQYF
D gene: NA
J gene: TRBJ2-7
clone size: few
V gene: TRBV2

CDR3 DNA: TGTGCCAGCAACCCAGGGTGGGGTACCTACGAGCAGTACTTC
CDR3 protein: CASNPGWGTYEQYF
D gene: NA
J gene: TRBJ2-7
clone size: once
V gene: TRBV7-9

CDR3 DNA: TGTGCCAGCAGTGAAAGGACAGGGATCCCTCAGCCCCAGCATTTT
CDR3 protein: CASSERTGIPQPQHF
D gene: TRBD1
J gene: TRBJ1-5
clone size: NA
V gene: TRBV6-1